This T cell receptor (beta chain) derives from a study of shared clonotypes between healthy human individuals. General observations from the study: Clonotype sharing levels among donors were expected to vary with sequencing depth.

Assay: immunoSEQ multiplex PCR; the TCRdb copy retains only in-frame clones and omits some. The repertoire holds more than 2,000,000 clones, with around 90% as singletons. About this clone: Its antigen remains unknown.

This sequence was found in a young man in good health. Sequencing was done on a sample of naive CD4+ T cells sorted from blood. Subset reported: CD45RA+ positively selected.

CDR3: CAGWGQGSGRALGETQYF. DNA for the CDR3: TGTGCCGGGTGGGGACAGGGCAGCGGGAGGGCCCTCGGGGAGACCCAGTACTTC. The chain couples TRBV30 to TRBJ2-5, with a weak D call TRBD2 (10 bases). The CDR3 is made up of 18 amino acids. Germline V CDR1 and CDR2: GTSNPN, SVGIG (reference sequence). Trimming stripped 8 bases from V and 5 bases from J, with 33 bases between.